This entry lists 13 T cell receptor beta chains sequenced from one sample in a study of T cell responses to AZD1222 COVID-19 vaccine. The protocol was immunoSEQ multiplex PCR, while the TCRdb copy is restricted to in-frame clones and leaves out a portion. The table includes around 160,000 clones, approximately 94% detected once. This specimen was peripheral blood, taken 28 days after the second AZD1222 dose. These receptors were collected from an adult who received the AZD1222 COVID-19 vaccine.

The chain combines TRBV5-1 with TRBJ1-1; D possibly corresponds to TRBD1 (5 bases). V was trimmed by 4 bases and J by 1 base, leaving 11 bases between them. Germline loops: CDR1 SGHRS, CDR2 YFSETQ. CDR3 length equals 14 residues. The CDR3 loop reads CASSPGRTNTEAFF. As DNA, the CDR3 is TGCGCCAGCAGCCCGGGACGGACGAACACTGAAGCTTTCTTT.

The J gene is TRBJ1-4, the V gene TRBV7-2, with D unclear. CDR1 is SGHTA and CDR2 is FQGNSA in the germline V gene. Trimming pared 5 bases from V and 3 bases from J, leaving 13 bases between. This CDR3 has 15 amino acids. The CDR3 nucleotides read TGTGCCAGCAGCCCCTCGGCCTCTTCTAATGAAAAACTGTTTTTT. This sequence encodes CASSPSASSNEKLFF.

The rearrangement joins TRBV2 to TRBJ2-3; possibly TRBD1 for D (5 bases). Germline values: CDR1 SNHLY, CDR2 FYNNEI. CDR3 length equals 12 residues. Trimming cost V 7 bases and J 1 base, with 6 bases left between them. The CDR3 bases are TGTGCCAGCACCAGGGGCACAGATACGCAGTATTTT. Translation: CASTRGTDTQYF.

This chain uses TRBV19 with TRBJ1-1; D perhaps matches TRBD1 (5 bases). Between the trimmed V and J ends, which lost 7 bases and 4 bases, there was a span of 16 bases. Germline values: CDR1 LNHDA, CDR2 SQIVND (reference sequence). The CDR3 consists of 14 residues. CDR3 residues: CASNMRGSGTEAFF. The DNA of the CDR3 is TGTGCCAGTAACATGAGGGGATCGGGCACTGAAGCTTTCTTT.

The genes are TRBV27 and TRBJ1-3; no clear D gene. This CDR3 comprises 13 residues. The germline gives CDR1 MNHEY, CDR2 SMNVEV (reference sequence). V gave up 6 bases and J gave up 0 bases, with 6 bases separating them. CDR3 coding DNA: TGTGCCAGCAGCTCAGGCTCTGGAAACACCATATATTTT. Its protein product is CASSSGSGNTIYF.

This chain links TRBV29-1 with TRBJ2-5; 8 positions agree with TRBD1. The CDR3 is made up of 19 amino acids. V gave up 2 bases and J gave up 1 base; unmatched junction bases: 18. CDR1 is SQVTM, CDR2 ANQGSEA, per germline. CDR3 amino acids: CSVELHFWTGYGPQETQYF. CDR3 coding DNA: TGCAGCGTTGAACTCCACTTTTGGACAGGGTATGGTCCCCAAGAGACCCAGTACTTC.

The chain joins TRBV5-3 to TRBJ1-6, with a possible D match to TRBD1 (5 bases). TRBV5-3 is assigned to the ORF class and has an uncertain function. This CDR3 has 14 residues. DNA for the CDR3: TGTGCTGGGTGGCAGGGCTGGGGCCGCTCACCCCTCCACTTT. This gives the protein CAGWQGWGRSPLHF.

The genes are TRBV7-9 and TRBJ2-2, with no clear D. V lost 5 bases to trimming and J lost 7 bases, with 11 bases between them. The CDR3 has 13 residues. Germline lookup yields CDR1 SEHNR and CDR2 FQNEAQ (reference sequence). This chain's CDR3 is CASSPGSIGELFF. For the CDR3, the DNA is TGTGCCAGCAGCCCAGGCAGCATCGGGGAGCTGTTTTTT.

This clone appeared a single time. The chain carries TRBV18 and TRBJ2-1; perhaps D is TRBD1 or TRBD2 (5 bases each). The germline V gene encodes CDR1 KGHSH and CDR2 LQKENI. Trimming cost V 6 bases and J 2 bases, with 11 bases left between them. The CDR3 has 14 amino acids. CDR3: CASSGPSTYNEQFF. The CDR3 region has the DNA TGTGCCAGCTCGGGACCGTCCACCTACAATGAGCAGTTCTTC. Full variable domain (missing parts from reference TRBV18 and TRBJ2-1): NAGVMQNPRHLVRRRGQEARLRCSPMKGHSHVYWYRQLPEEGLKFMVYLQKENIIDESGMPKERFSAEFPKEGPSILRIQQVVRGDSAAYFCASSGPSTYNEQFFGPGTRLTVL.

The gene calls are TRBV18 and TRBJ1-5; TRBD1 is a possible D gene (6 bases). The V end lost 5 bases, the J end lost 1 base, and 9 bases lay between the germline ends. Looked up from germline, CDR1 is KGHSH and CDR2 is LQKENI. This CDR3 has 14 amino acids. The CDR3, as DNA: TGTGCCAGCTCAGTTGACAGGAGCAATCAGCCCCAGCATTTT. It is translated as CASSVDRSNQPQHF.

The chain couples TRBV18 to TRBJ1-6, with D perhaps matching TRBD1 (5 bases). Between the trimmed V and J ends, which lost 4 bases and 7 bases, there was a span of 14 bases. Germline V gene data show CDR1 as KGHSH and CDR2 as LQKENI. This CDR3 is built from 15 residues. This CDR3 is CASSRNGADNSPLHF. In nucleotides, the CDR3 is TGTGCCAGCTCACGCAATGGGGCTGACAATTCACCCCTCCACTTT.

This clone has a single count. The chain is built from TRBV6-2 or TRBV6-3 and TRBJ1-6, with D uncertain. Germline values: CDR1 MNHEY, CDR2 SVGEGT. CDR3 length: 14 amino acids. V was clipped by 5 bases and J by 6 bases, with 11 bases between them. CDR3 bases: TGTGCCAGCAGTGGACGGGGAGGTAATTCACCCCTCCACTTT. The encoded protein is CASSGRGGNSPLHF.

The V call is TRBV28, the J call TRBJ2-1; maybe TRBD1 (5 bases). Germline-derived CDR1 and CDR2 are MDHEN and SYDVKM. V lost 2 bases and J lost 2, with 13 bases in between. The CDR3 has 16 amino acids. CDR3: CASSLGAFGPYNEQFF. CDR3 nucleotide sequence: TGTGCCAGCAGTTTAGGGGCTTTCGGACCCTACAATGAGCAGTTCTTC.